The T cell receptor beta chain under discussion was sequenced for a study of blood T cell repertoires in COVID-19. The overall study: The United States, Italy and Spain were the sources of the acute and convalescent COVID-19 samples. T cells, B-cell-depleted T cells, or PBMCs supplied cDNA or gDNA.

The CDR3 extends over 15 amino acids. Germline CDR1 is GTSNPN and CDR2 is SVGIG (reference sequence). V dropped 1 base and J dropped 0 bases, with 10 bases sitting between them. Under the authors' procedure: Nucleated cell counts were estimated from reference gene primer amplification. Clones were read by immunoSEQ multiplex PCR, and TCRdb kept only the in-frame ones, dropping some. V, J and clone size are those of that table, while D and trimming were read from the DNA. The sample carries approximately 300,000 clones, around 90% recorded once. Seattle cases were enrolled at active infection and followed longitudinally.

Sample: peripheral blood. The sequence came from a young woman with COVID-19, enrolled during active disease. The J gene is TRBJ1-3, the V gene TRBV30; D is uncertain. The CDR3 nucleotides are TGTGCCTGGAGTGGGAGTGAAAGCTCTGGAAACACCATATATTTT. Protein product: CAWSGSESSGNTIYF.